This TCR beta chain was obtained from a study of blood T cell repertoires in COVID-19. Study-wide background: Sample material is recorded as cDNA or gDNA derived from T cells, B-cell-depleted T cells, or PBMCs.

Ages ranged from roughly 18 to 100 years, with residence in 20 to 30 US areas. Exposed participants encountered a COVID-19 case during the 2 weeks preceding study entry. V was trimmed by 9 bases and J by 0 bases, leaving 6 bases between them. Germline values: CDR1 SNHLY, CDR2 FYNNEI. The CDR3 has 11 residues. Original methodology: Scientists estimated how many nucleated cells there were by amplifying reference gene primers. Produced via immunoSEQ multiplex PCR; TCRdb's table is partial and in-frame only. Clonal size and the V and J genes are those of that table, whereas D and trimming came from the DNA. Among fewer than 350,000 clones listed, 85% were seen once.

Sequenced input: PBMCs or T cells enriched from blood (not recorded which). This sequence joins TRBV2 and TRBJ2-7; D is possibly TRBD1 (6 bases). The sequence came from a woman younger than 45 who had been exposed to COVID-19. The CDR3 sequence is CARGASYEQYF. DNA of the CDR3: TGTGCCAGGGGGGCCTCCTACGAGCAGTACTTC.